This T cell receptor (delta chain) was profiled in a study of γδ T cells in repeated Plasmodium falciparum infection. Study conclusions and caveats: Many TCRgamma sequences overlapped between individuals in stable Vgamma9/Vdelta2+ repertoires.

Bulk repertoires came from Vgamma9/Vdelta2+ or Vdelta2-negative gammadelta T cells flow-sorted from PBMC. Germline V lookup: CDR1 GEAIGNYY, CDR2 EKD. V lost 0 bases and J lost 3; bases outside the gene matches: 21. The CDR3 has 21 residues. Regarding this clone: Its target is unknown. TCRdb shows a much larger clone's protein in place of this DNA's translation, and the two differ at residue 16, likely through a read error; the protein shown is translated from the DNA.

TCRdb re-analyzed the multiplex PCR reads via CATT. Among approximately 90,000 delta-chain clones, 0.75% to 1% were seen once, and the ten largest hold around a tenth. The chain links TRDV2 to TRDJ1, with TRDD3 identical over 10 bases. The J gene was not available in TCRdb and was assigned here by matching the DNA to germline segments. The sample comprised gamma-delta T cells from blood. This receptor was taken from a pool of human donors (malaria-infected and uninfected, not separated). CDR3 coding DNA: TGTGCCTGTGACACCGTTCGTCCCCTTACTGGGGGATTTCAGTACGCCGATAAACTCATCTTT. This translates into CACDTVRPLTGGFQYADKLIF.